Each of the 9 T cell receptor beta chains below was sequenced from the same sample in a study of Ad26.COV2.S vaccination and SARS-CoV-2 variants. Regarding treatment: 15 to 20 received Ad26.COV2.S at low or high dose, single or two shots; five or six received placebo; per-sample allocation not given. Sampling was performed 63 days after the first vaccine or placebo injection. Repertoires were generated with immunoSEQ multiplex PCR, while TCRdb's copy carries only in-frame clones and drops some. The table lists 300,000 to 500,000 clones, 70% to 90% of them singletons, with under 4% in the top ten. Sequences were derived from peripheral blood, sampled in a trial of Ad26.COV2.S vaccine versus placebo. The source of these receptors is a person aged 18-60 years who received the Ad26.COV2.S COVID-19 vaccine or a placebo.

The chain combines TRBV7-9 with TRBJ1-1; unclear D gene. Germline loops: CDR1 SEHNR, CDR2 FQNEAQ (reference sequence). V gave up 1 base and J gave up 5 bases, with 17 bases separating them. This CDR3 comprises 16 residues. The CDR3 DNA reads as TGTGCCAGCAGCTTAGGCCTAGGAACGCCGAAAACTGAAGCTTTCTTT. It translates to CASSLGLGTPKTEAFF.

The chain recombines TRBV27 with TRBJ1-6; perhaps TRBD1 as D (5 bases). The germline V gene has CDR1 MNHEY and CDR2 SMNVEV (reference sequence). The CDR3 extends over 14 amino acids. The ends were cut back, 1 base at V and 10 bases at J, with 11 bases in the middle. CDR3 in amino acids: CASSLFQGSSPLHF. CDR3 bases: TGTGCCAGCAGTTTATTTCAGGGAAGCTCACCCCTCCACTTT.

V is TRBV3-1 (or the pseudogene TRBV3-2) and J is TRBJ2-1; 8 positions agree with TRBD2. The CDR3 has 14 residues. Per the germline V gene, CDR1 is LGHDT and CDR2 is YNNKEL (reference sequence). Losses at the gene ends were 5 bases for V and 10 bases for J; bases not matched to a gene: 10. In DNA, the CDR3 is TGTGCCAGCAGCAAATCGGGGGGGCCATACGAGCAGTTCTTC. Its translation: CASSKSGGPYEQFF.

This chain links TRBV6-6 with TRBJ2-7; the D gene is possibly TRBD1 (5 bases). Germline loops: CDR1 MNHNY, CDR2 SVGAGI (reference sequence). Trimming left V 8 bases short and J 6 bases short, with 26 bases between. The CDR3 is 16 amino acids. The CDR3 sequence is CASGHGISDNTGEQYF. DNA for the CDR3: TGTGCCAGCGGCCATGGTATTTCGGACAACACGGGCGAGCAGTACTTC.

This clone was counted a few times. CDR3 sequence reads: CASSKEPILNQPQHF. In DNA, the CDR3 is TGTGCCAGCTCAAAGGAACCCATCCTGAATCAGCCCCAGCATTTT. The chain uses TRBV18 and TRBJ1-5, with unresolved D. V was pared by 5 bases and J by 4 bases, with 15 bases between. The CDR3 is 15 residues long. CDR1 KGHSH and CDR2 LQKENI come from the germline V gene.

This clone has only a few counts. V and J are TRBV30 and TRBJ1-2; D is undetermined. The CDR3 is made up of 16 amino acids. V was shortened by 2 bases and J by 5 bases, with 21 bases between the two germline ends. CDR1 and CDR2 from the germline V gene are GTSNPN and SVGIG (reference sequence). DNA of the CDR3: TGTGCCTGGAGTCGGGTTGGGTCCAACCCGAAGTATGGCTACACCTTC. Translation gives CAWSRVGSNPKYGYTF.

The genes are TRBV2 and TRBJ2-5, with 7 bases aligning to TRBD2. V was pared by 7 bases and J by 3 bases, with 8 bases of the junction left unmatched. CDR3 size: 14 residues. CDR1 and CDR2 from the germline V gene are SNHLY and FYNNEI. The DNA for the CDR3 is TGTGCCAGCAACGAGGGGAGGGATAAAGAGACCCAGTACTTC. Its translation is CASNEGRDKETQYF. Full variable domain (rest looked up from reference TRBV2 and TRBJ2-5): EPEVTQTPSHQVTQMGQEVILRCVPISNHLYFYWYRQILGQKVEFLVSFYNNEISEKSEIFDDQFSVERPDGSNFTLKIRSTKLEDSAMYFCASNEGRDKETQYFGPGTRLLVL.

This clone appeared once. The chain couples TRBV5-4 to TRBJ1-3; D remains ambiguous. This CDR3 spans 17 amino acids. Per the germline V gene, CDR1 is SGHNT and CDR2 is YYREEE (reference sequence). Trimming took 6 bases from V and 0 from J, leaving 19 bases between them. This CDR3 is CASTRSHKASSGNTIYF. The CDR3 DNA reads as TGTGCCAGCACCCGGTCCCATAAGGCGAGCTCTGGAAACACCATATATTTT.

This clone was counted only a few times. This chain joins TRBV5-4 and TRBJ2-6; D remains unclear. Germline V lookup: CDR1 SGHNT, CDR2 YYREEE (reference sequence). V lost 4 bases to trimming and J lost 0 bases, with 14 bases between them. The CDR3 runs 17 residues. CDR3 protein: CASSPSRANSGANVLTF. DNA for the CDR3: TGTGCCAGCAGCCCAAGTAGGGCCAACTCTGGGGCCAACGTCCTGACTTTC.